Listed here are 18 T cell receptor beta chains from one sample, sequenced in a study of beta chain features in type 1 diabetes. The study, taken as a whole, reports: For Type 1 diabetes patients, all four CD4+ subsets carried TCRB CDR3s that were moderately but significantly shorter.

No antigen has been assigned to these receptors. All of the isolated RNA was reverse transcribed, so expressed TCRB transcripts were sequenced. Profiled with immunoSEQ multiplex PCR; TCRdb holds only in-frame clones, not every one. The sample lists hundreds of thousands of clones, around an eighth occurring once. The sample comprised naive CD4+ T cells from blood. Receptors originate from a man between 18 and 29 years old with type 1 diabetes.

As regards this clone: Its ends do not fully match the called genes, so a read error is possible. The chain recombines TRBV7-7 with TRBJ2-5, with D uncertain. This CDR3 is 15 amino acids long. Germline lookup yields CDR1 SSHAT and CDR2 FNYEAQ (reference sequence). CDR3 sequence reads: CASSFTDSAQETQYF. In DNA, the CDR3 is TGTGCTAGCAGCTTTACAGACTCTGCCCAAGAGACCCAGTACTTC.

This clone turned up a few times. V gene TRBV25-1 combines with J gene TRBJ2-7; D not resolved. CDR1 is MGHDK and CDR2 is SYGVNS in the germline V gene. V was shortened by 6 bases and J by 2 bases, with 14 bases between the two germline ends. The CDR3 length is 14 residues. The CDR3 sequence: CASSPPGPTYEQYF. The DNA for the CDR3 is TGTGCCAGCAGCCCCCCGGGTCCCACCTACGAGCAGTACTTC.

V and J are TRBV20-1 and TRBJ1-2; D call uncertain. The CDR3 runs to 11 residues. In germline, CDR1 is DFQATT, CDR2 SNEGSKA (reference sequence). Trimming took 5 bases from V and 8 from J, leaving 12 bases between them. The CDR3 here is CSAEARVGYTF. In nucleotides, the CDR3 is TGCAGTGCTGAGGCTAGGGTCGGCTACACCTTC.

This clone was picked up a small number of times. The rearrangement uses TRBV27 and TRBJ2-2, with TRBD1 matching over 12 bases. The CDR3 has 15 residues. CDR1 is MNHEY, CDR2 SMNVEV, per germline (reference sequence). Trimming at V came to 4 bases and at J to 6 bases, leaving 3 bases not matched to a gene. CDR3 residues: CASSWDRGRPGELFF. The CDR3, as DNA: TGTGCCAGCAGTTGGGACAGGGGGCGCCCCGGGGAGCTGTTTTTT.

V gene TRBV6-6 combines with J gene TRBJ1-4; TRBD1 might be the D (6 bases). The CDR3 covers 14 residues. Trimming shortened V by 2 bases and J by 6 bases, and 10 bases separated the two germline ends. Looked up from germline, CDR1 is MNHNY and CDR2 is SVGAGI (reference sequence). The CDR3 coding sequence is TGTGCCAGCAGTTACAGGGGGGCGGATGAAAAACTGTTTTTT. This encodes CASSYRGADEKLFF.

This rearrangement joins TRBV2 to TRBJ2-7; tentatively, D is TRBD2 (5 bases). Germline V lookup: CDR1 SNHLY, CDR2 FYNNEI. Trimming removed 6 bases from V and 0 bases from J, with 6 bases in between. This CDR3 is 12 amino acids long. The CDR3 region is CASSGVSYEQYF. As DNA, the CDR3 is TGTGCCAGCAGCGGGGTCTCCTACGAGCAGTACTTC. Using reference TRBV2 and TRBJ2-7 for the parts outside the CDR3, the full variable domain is EPEVTQTPSHQVTQMGQEVILRCVPISNHLYFYWYRQILGQKVEFLVSFYNNEISEKSEIFDDQFSVERPDGSNFTLKIRSTKLEDSAMYFCASSGVSYEQYFGPGTRLTVT.

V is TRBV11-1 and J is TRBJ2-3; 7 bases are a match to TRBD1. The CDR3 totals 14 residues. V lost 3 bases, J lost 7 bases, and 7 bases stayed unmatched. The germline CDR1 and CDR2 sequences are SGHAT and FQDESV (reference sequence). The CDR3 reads CASSFTTGRHTQYF. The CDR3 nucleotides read TGTGCCAGCAGCTTCACGACAGGGCGGCATACGCAGTATTTT.

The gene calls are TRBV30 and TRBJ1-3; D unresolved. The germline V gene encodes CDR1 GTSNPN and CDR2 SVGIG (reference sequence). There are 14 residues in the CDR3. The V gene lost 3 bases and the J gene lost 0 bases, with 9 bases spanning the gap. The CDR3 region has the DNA TGTGCCTGGAGGCAGACCAACTCTGGAAACACCATATATTTT. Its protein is CAWRQTNSGNTIYF.

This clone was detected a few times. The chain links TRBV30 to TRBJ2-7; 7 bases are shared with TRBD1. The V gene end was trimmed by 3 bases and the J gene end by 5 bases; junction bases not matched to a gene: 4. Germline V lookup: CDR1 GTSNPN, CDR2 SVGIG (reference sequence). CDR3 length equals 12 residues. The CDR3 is CAWSPTGNEQYF. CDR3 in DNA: TGTGCCTGGAGCCCGACAGGGAACGAGCAGTACTTC.

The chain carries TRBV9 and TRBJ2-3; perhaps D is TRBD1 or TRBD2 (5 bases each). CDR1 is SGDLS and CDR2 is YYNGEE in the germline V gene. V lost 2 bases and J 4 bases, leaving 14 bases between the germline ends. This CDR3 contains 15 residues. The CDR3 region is CASSVVNGAADTQYF. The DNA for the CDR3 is TGTGCCAGCAGCGTGGTTAACGGGGCGGCAGATACGCAGTATTTT.

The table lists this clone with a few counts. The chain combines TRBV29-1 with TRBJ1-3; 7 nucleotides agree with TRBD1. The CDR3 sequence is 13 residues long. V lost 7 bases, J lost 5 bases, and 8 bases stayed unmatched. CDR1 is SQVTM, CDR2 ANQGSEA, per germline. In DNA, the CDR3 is TGCAGCGCGACAGGGCAGTGGAGAAACACCATATATTTT. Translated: CSATGQWRNTIYF.

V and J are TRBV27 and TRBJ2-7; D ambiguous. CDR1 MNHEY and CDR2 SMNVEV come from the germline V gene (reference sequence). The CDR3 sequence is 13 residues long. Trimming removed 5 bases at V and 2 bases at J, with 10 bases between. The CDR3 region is CASSATDTYEQYF. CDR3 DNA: TGTGCCAGCAGTGCTACAGATACCTACGAGCAGTACTTC.

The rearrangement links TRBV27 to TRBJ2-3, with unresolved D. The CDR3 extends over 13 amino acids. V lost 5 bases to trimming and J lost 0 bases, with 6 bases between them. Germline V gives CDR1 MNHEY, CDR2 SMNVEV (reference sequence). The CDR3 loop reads CASSPHSTDTQYF. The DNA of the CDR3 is TGTGCCAGCAGTCCGCATAGCACAGATACGCAGTATTTT.

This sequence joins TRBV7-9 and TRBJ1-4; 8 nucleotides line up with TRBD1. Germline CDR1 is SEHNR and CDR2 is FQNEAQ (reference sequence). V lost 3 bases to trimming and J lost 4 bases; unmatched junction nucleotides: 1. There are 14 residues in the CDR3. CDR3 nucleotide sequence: TGTGCCAGCAGCTTCGACAGGGGTAATGAAAAACTGTTTTTT. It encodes CASSFDRGNEKLFF.

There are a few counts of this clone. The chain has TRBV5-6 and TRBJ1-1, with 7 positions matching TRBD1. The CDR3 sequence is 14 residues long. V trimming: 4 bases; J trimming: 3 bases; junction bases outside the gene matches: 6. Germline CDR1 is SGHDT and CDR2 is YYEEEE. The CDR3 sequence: CASSRQGVDTEAFF. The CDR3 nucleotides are TGTGCCAGCAGCCGACAGGGTGTGGACACTGAAGCTTTCTTT.

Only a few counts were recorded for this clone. The CDR3 here is CASSPTANYGYTF. The CDR3 region has the DNA TGCGCCAGCAGCCCGACAGCTAACTATGGCTACACCTTC. The V gene is TRBV5-1, the J gene TRBJ1-2; a possible D gene is TRBD1 (5 bases). V gave up 4 bases and J gave up 0 bases, with 7 bases separating them. Germline CDR1 is SGHRS and CDR2 is YFSETQ. This CDR3 contains 13 residues.

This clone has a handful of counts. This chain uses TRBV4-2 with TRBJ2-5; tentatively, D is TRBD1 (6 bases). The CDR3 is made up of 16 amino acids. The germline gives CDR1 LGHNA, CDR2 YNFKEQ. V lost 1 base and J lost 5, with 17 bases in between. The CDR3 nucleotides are TGTGCCAGCAGCCAAGGGGTGGACACCCAGGGGGAGACCCAGTACTTC. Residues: CASSQGVDTQGETQYF.

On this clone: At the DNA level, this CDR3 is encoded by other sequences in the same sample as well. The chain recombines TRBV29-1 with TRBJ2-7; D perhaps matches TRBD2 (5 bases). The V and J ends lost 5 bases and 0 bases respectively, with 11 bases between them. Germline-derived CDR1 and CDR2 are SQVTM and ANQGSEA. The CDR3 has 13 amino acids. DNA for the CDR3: TGCAGCGTTCGGGGTCGACTCTCCTACGAGCAGTACTTC. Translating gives CSVRGRLSYEQYF.